This TCR beta chain is drawn from a study of T-cell reconstitution after alpha-beta-depleted transplantation in children. This clonotype was recorded a few times. J was trimmed by 1 base and V by 2 bases; bases with no gene match: 7. The CDR3 is made up of 19 amino acids. Germline values: CDR1 LGHNA, CDR2 YNFKEQ. Unique molecular identifiers featured in how the TCRbeta library was prepared. MiXCR was run by TCRdb on the PCR reads, yielding one entry per CDR3 protein. The sample carries a few hundred thousand distinct CDR3 sequences, about a tenth recorded once. This rearrangement joins TRBV4-2 to TRBJ2-3, with 15 bases identical to TRBD2. The sample here was PBMCs from the stem cell graft donor, taken from the stem cell graft. The source of this sequence is a human donor who donated a stem cell graft to a child with acute lymphoblastic leukemia. CDR3 in amino acids: CASSQRTSGRDLGTDTQYF. The CDR3 DNA follows: TGTGCCAGCAGCCAAAGGACTAGCGGGAGGGATTTGGGCACAGATACGCAGTATTTT.